The source of this T cell receptor beta chain is a study of T cell repertoires in cytomegalovirus infection. Trimming left V 0 bases short and J 6 bases short, with 12 bases between. There are 15 residues in the CDR3. Germline CDR1 MGHRA, CDR2 YSYEKL. TCRdb used MiXCR to reprocess the reads, holding one entry per CDR3 protein. The profile covers 150,000 to 200,000 distinct CDR3 sequences, with 28% appearing a single time and approximately 30% taken by the ten largest. The receptor was derived from a human donor in good health (CMV status not recorded). Some clones in this sample may be carry-over from other donors' samples. The V call is TRBV4-1, the J call TRBJ1-5; perhaps TRBD1 as D (5 bases). The sequenced sample was PBMCs. The CDR3 spells CASSQDPGAGQPQHF. In DNA, the CDR3 is TGCGCCAGCAGCCAAGATCCCGGGGCCGGTCAGCCCCAGCATTTT.